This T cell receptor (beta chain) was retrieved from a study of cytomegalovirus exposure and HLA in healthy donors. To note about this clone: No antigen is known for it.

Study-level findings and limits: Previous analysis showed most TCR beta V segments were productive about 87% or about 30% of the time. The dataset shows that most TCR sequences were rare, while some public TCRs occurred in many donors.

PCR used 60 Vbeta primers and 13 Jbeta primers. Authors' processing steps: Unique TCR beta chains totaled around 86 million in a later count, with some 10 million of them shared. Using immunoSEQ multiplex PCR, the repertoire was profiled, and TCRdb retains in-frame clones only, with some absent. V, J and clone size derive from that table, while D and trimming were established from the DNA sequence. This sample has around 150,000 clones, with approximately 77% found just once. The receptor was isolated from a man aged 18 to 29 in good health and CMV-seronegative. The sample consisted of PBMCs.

The CDR3 loop is CASSQQGELSPLHF. As DNA, the CDR3 is TGTGCCAGCAGTCAGCAGGGGGAATTATCACCCCTCCACTTT. This chain connects TRBV2 to TRBJ1-6, with 7 bases fitting TRBD1. V lost 5 bases to trimming and J lost 10 bases; unmatched junction nucleotides: 8. The germline CDR1 and CDR2 sequences are SNHLY and FYNNEI. This CDR3 contains 14 residues.